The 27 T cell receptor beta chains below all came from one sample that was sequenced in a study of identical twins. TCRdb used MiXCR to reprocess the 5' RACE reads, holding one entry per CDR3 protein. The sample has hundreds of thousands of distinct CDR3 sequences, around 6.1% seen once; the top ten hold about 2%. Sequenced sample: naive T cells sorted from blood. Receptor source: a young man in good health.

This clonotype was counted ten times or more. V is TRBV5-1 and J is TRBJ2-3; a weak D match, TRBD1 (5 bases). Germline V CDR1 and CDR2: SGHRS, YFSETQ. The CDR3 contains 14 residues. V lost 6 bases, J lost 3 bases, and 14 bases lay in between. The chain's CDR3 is CASILGAVTDTQYF. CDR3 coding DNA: TGCGCCAGCATCTTAGGGGCAGTTACAGATACGCAGTATTTT.

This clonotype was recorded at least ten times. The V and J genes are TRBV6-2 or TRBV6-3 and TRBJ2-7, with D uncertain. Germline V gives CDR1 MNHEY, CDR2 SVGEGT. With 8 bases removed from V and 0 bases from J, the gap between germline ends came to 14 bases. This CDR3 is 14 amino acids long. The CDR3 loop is CASGGPPDSYEQYF. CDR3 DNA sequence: TGTGCCAGCGGTGGGCCCCCGGACTCCTACGAGCAGTACTTC.

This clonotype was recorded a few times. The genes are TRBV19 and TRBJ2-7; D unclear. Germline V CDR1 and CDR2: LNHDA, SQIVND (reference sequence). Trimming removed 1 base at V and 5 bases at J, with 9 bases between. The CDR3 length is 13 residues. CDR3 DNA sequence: TGTGCCAGTAGTATAGGCGTAAAGGACGAGCAGTACGTC. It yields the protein CASSIGVKDEQYV.

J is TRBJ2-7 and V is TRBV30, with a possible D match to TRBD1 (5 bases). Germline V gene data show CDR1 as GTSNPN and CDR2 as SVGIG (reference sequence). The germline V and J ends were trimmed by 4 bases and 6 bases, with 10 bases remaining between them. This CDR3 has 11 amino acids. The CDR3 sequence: CAWTGHGEQYF. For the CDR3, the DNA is TGTGCCTGGACAGGACACGGCGAGCAGTACTTC. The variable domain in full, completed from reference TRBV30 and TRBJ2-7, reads SQTIHQWPATLVQPVGSPLSLECTVEGTSNPNLYWYRQAAGRGLQLLFYSVGIGQISSEVPQNLSASRPQDRQFILSSKKLLLSDSGFYLCAWTGHGEQYFGPGTRLTVT.

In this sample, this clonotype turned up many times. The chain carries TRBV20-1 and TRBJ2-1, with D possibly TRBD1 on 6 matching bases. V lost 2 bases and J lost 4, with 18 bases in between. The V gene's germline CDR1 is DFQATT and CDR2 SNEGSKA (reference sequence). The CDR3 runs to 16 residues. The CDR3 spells CSARTQGVRGYNEQFF. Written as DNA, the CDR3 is TGCAGTGCTAGAACCCAAGGTGTGAGGGGGTACAATGAGCAGTTCTTC.

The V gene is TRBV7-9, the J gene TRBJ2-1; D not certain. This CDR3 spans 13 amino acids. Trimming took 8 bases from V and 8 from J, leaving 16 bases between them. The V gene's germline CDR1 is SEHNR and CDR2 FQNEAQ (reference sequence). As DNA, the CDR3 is TGTGCCAGCTCGGCCTTTGCTTTCGATGAGCAGTTCTTC. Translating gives CASSAFAFDEQFF. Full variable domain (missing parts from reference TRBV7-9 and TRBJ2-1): DTGVSQNPRHKITKRGQNVTFRCDPISEHNRLYWYRQTLGQGPEFLTYFQNEAQLEKSRLLSDRFSAERPKGSFSTLEIQRTEQGDSAMYLCASSAFAFDEQFFGPGTRLTVL.

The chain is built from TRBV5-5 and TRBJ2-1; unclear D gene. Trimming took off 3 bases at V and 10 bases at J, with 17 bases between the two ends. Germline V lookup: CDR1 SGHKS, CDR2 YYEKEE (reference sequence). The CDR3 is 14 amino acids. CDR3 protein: CASSSARTRSEQFF. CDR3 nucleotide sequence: TGTGCCAGCAGCTCCGCCCGGACGCGGTCCGAGCAGTTCTTC.

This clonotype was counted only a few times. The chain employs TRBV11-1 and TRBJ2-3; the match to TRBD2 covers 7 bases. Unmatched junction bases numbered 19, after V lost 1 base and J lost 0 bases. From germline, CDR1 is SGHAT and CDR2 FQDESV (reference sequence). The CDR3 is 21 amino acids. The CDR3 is CASSLDSYLAEPGTSTDTQYF. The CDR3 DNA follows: TGTGCCAGCAGCTTAGATTCCTATCTAGCGGAGCCGGGTACTAGCACAGATACGCAGTATTTT.

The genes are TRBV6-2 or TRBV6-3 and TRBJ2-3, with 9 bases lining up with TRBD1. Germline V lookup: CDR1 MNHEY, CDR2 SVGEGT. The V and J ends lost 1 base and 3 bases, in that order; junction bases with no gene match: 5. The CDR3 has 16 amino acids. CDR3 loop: CASSYLTGQGTDTQYF. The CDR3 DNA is TGTGCCAGCAGTTACTTGACGGGACAGGGAACAGATACGCAGTATTTT.

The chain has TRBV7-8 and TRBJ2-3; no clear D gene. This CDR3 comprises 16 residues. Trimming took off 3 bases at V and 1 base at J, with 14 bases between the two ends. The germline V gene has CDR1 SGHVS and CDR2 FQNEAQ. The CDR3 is CASSLTRVGRTDTQYF. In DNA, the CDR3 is TGTGCCAGCAGCTTGACTCGTGTGGGTCGCACAGATACGCAGTATTTT.

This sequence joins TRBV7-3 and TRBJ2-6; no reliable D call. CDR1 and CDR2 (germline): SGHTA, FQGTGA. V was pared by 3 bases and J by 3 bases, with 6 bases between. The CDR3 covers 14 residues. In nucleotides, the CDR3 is TGTGCCAGCAGCTTCCAGTTTGGGGCCAACGTCCTGACTTTC. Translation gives CASSFQFGANVLTF.

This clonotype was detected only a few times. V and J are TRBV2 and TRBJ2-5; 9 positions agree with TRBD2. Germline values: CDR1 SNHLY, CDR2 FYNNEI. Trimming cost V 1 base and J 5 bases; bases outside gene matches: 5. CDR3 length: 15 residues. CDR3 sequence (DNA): TGTGCCAGCAGTGAAGTGGGACTAGCTATGGAGACCCAGTACTTC. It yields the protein CASSEVGLAMETQYF.

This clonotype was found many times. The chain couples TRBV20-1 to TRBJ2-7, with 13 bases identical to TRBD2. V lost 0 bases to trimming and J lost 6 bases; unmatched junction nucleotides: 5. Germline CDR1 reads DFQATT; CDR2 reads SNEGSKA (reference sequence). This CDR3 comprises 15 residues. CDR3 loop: CSARDLTSGRSEQYV. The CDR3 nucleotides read TGCAGTGCTAGAGACTTGACTAGCGGGAGGAGCGAGCAGTACGTC.

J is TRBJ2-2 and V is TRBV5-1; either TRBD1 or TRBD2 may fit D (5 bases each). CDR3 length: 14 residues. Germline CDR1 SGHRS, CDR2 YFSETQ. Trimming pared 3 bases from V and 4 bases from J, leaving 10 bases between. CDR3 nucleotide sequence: TGCGCCAGCAGCTCGGGGCCCAGCACCGGGGAGCTGTTTTTT. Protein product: CASSSGPSTGELFF. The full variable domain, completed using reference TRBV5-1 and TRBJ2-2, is KAGVTQTPRYLIKTRGQQVTLSCSPISGHRSVSWYQQTPGQGLQFLFEYFSETQRNKGNFPGRFSGRQFSNSRSEMNVSTLELGDSALYLCASSSGPSTGELFFGEGSRLTVL.

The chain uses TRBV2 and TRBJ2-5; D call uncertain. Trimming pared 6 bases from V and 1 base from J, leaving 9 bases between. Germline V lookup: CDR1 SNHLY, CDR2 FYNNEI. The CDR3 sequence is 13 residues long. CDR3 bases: TGTGCCAGCAGGGACCGCCCCCAAGAGACCCAGTACTTC. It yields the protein CASRDRPQETQYF.

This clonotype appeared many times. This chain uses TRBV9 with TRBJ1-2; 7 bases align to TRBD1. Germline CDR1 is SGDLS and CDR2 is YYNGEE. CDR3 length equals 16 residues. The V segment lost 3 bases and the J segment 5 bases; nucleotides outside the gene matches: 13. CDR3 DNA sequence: TGTGCCAGCAGCGGACAACAGGACAGGCCTGGATATGGCTACACCTTC. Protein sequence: CASSGQQDRPGYGYTF. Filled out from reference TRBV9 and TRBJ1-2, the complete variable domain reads DSGVTQTPKHLITATGQRVTLRCSPRSGDLSVYWYQQSLDQGLQFLIQYYNGEERAKGNILERFSAQQFPDLHSELNLSSLELGDSALYFCASSGQQDRPGYGYTFGSGTRLTVV.

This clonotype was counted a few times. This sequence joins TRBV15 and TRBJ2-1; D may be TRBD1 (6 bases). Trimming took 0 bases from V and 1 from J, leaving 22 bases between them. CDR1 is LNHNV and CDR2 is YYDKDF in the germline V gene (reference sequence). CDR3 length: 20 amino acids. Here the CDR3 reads CATSRDPSDTGSASYNEQFF. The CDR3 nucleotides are TGTGCCACCAGCAGAGATCCCTCCGACACAGGGTCTGCTTCCTACAATGAGCAGTTCTTC. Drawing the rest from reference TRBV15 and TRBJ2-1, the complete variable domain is DAMVIQNPRYQVTQFGKPVTLSCSQTLNHNVMYWYQQKSSQAPKLLFHYYDKDFNNEADTPDNFQSRRPNTSFCFLDIRSPGLGDTAMYLCATSRDPSDTGSASYNEQFFGPGTRLTVL.

The CDR3 DNA reads as TGTGCCAGCAGGTCAACAGGGGCGGAGGTCGGCTATGGCTACACCTTC. Its protein is CASRSTGAEVGYGYTF. The chain has TRBV6-1 and TRBJ1-2; 7 bases align to TRBD1. This CDR3 contains 16 residues. Germline CDR1 MNHNS, CDR2 SASEGT. With V trimmed by 6 bases and J by 4 bases, 14 bases remained unmatched.

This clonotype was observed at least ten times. This CDR3 reads CASGLVGLAGSYNEQFF. Here the CDR3 DNA reads TGTGCTAGTGGTTTGGTTGGACTAGCGGGATCCTACAATGAGCAGTTCTTC. The chain employs TRBV12-5 and TRBJ2-1, with TRBD2 matching 12 bases. The CDR3 covers 17 residues. Germline lookup yields CDR1 LGHNT and CDR2 FRNRAP. V dropped 0 bases and J dropped 1; count of bases not matched to a gene: 1.

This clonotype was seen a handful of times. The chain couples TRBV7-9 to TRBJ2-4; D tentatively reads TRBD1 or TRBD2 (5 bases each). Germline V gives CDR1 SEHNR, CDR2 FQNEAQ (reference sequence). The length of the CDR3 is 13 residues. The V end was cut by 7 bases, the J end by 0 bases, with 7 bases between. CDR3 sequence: CASTGLAKNIQYF. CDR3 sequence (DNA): TGTGCCAGCACGGGGCTAGCCAAAAACATTCAGTACTTC.

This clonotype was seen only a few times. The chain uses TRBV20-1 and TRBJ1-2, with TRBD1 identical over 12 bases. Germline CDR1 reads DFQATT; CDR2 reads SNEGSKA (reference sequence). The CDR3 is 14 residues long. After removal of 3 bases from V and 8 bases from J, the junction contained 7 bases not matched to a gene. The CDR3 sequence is CSARPGQGALGYTF. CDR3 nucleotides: TGCAGTGCTAGGCCGGGACAGGGGGCTTTGGGCTACACCTTC.

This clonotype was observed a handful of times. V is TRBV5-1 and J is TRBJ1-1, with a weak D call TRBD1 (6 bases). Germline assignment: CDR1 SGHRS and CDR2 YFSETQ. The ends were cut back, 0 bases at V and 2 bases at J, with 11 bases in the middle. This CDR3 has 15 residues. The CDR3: CASSLDGQYNTEAFF. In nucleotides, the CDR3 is TGCGCCAGCAGCTTGGACGGACAGTATAACACTGAAGCTTTCTTT.

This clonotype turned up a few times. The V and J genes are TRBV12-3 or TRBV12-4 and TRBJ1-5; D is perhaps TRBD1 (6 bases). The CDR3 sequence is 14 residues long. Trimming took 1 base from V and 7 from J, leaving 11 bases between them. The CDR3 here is CASSLETGNQPQHF. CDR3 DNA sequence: TGTGCCAGCAGTTTAGAGACAGGAAACCAGCCCCAGCATTTT.

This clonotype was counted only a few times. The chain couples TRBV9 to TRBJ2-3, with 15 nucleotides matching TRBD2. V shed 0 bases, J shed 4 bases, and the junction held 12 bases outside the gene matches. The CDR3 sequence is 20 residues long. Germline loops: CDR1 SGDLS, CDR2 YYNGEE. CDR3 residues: CASSVAGLAGGPRLADTQYF. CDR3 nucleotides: TGTGCCAGCAGCGTAGCCGGACTAGCGGGAGGGCCTCGGTTGGCAGATACGCAGTATTTT.

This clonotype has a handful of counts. The CDR3 region has the DNA TGTGCCAGCAGCTCCACAGGGGTTTCAAATGAAAAACTGTTTTTT. Its translation: CASSSTGVSNEKLFF. The gene calls are TRBV7-6 and TRBJ1-4; the match to TRBD1 covers 7 bases. CDR1 SGHVS and CDR2 FNYEAQ come from the germline V gene. There are 15 residues in the CDR3. Trimming cost V 4 bases and J 5 bases; bases outside gene matches: 7.

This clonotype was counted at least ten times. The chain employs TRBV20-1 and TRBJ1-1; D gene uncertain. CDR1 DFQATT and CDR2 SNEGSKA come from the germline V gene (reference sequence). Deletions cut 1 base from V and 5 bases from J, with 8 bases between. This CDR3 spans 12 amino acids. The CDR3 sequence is CSARARRTEAFF. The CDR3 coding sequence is TGCAGTGCTAGAGCGCGGCGGACTGAAGCTTTCTTT.

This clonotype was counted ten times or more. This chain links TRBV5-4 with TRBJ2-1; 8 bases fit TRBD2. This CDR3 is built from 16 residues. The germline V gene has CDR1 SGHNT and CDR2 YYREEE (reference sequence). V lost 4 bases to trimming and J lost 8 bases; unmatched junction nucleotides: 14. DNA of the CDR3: TGTGCCAGCAGCCCAAATGGGGCTAGCGGGCGGGATGAGCAGTTCTTC. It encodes CASSPNGASGRDEQFF.